Included here is one T cell receptor (beta chain) sequence, with context. Its antigen is unidentified. The data were taken from a study of T cell responses to AZD1222 COVID-19 vaccine. Overall study findings and caveats: Spike-spanning, vaccine-associated CD4 TCRs were dominant at 160-218 and 743-854. A reported finding is that nearly half of spike-specific TCRs target unmutated variant regions.

This CDR3 comprises 13 residues. With 4 bases removed from V and 4 bases from J, the gap between germline ends came to 10 bases. Germline-derived CDR1 and CDR2 are SGHVS and FNYEAQ. Profiled with immunoSEQ multiplex PCR; TCRdb holds only in-frame clones, not every one. The sample contains 150,000 to 200,000 clones, almost 95% of which appear only once. The sequencing here drew on peripheral blood, taken on day 0 of AZD1222 vaccination. This sequence was found in an adult in good health. The J gene is TRBJ1-1, the V gene TRBV7-6; D is undetermined. DNA of the CDR3: TGTGCCAGCAGCTCCGGGAAGGGCACTGAAGCTTTCTTT. Translation gives CASSSGKGTEAFF.